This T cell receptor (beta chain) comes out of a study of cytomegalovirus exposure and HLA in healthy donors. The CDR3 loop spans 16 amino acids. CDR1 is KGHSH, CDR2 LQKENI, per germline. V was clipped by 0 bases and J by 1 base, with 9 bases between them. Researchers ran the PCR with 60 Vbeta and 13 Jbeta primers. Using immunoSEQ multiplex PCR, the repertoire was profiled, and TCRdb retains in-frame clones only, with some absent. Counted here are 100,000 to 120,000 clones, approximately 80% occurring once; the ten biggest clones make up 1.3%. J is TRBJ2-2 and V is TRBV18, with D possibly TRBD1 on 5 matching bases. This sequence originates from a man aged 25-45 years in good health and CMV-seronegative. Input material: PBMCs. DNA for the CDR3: TGTGCCAGCTCACCACCGGAGACAGTGAACACCGGGGAGCTGTTTTTT. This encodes CASSPPETVNTGELFF.